This T cell receptor beta chain was recorded in a study of beta chain features in type 1 diabetes. This clone was counted only a few times. No antigen is known for it. This CDR3 spans 16 amino acids. The V segment lost 2 bases and the J segment 5 bases; nucleotides outside the gene matches: 15. Per germline, CDR1 GTSNPN and CDR2 SVGIG (reference sequence). Overall study findings and caveats: Moderate yet significant TCRB CDR3 shortening was seen in Type 1 diabetes patients in all four CD4+ subsets.

Averaging roughly 110 mL, one heparinised blood draw was given by each donor. Sequenced material consisted of expressed TCRB transcripts (all of the isolated RNA was reverse transcribed). TCRdb's copy holds only in-frame clones and misses some; the assay was immunoSEQ multiplex PCR. In the table there are some 410,000 clones, approximately 10% of which are singletons. The J gene is TRBJ2-7, the V gene TRBV30; 7 bases align to TRBD1. The sample consisted of naive CD4+ T cells from blood. The TCR sequence derives from a woman aged 18-29 years in good health. The CDR3 nucleotides read TGTGCCTGGAGTTGGCGTCGGGACAGTAGAAGCCACGAGCAGTACTTC. This gives the protein CAWSWRRDSRSHEQYF.